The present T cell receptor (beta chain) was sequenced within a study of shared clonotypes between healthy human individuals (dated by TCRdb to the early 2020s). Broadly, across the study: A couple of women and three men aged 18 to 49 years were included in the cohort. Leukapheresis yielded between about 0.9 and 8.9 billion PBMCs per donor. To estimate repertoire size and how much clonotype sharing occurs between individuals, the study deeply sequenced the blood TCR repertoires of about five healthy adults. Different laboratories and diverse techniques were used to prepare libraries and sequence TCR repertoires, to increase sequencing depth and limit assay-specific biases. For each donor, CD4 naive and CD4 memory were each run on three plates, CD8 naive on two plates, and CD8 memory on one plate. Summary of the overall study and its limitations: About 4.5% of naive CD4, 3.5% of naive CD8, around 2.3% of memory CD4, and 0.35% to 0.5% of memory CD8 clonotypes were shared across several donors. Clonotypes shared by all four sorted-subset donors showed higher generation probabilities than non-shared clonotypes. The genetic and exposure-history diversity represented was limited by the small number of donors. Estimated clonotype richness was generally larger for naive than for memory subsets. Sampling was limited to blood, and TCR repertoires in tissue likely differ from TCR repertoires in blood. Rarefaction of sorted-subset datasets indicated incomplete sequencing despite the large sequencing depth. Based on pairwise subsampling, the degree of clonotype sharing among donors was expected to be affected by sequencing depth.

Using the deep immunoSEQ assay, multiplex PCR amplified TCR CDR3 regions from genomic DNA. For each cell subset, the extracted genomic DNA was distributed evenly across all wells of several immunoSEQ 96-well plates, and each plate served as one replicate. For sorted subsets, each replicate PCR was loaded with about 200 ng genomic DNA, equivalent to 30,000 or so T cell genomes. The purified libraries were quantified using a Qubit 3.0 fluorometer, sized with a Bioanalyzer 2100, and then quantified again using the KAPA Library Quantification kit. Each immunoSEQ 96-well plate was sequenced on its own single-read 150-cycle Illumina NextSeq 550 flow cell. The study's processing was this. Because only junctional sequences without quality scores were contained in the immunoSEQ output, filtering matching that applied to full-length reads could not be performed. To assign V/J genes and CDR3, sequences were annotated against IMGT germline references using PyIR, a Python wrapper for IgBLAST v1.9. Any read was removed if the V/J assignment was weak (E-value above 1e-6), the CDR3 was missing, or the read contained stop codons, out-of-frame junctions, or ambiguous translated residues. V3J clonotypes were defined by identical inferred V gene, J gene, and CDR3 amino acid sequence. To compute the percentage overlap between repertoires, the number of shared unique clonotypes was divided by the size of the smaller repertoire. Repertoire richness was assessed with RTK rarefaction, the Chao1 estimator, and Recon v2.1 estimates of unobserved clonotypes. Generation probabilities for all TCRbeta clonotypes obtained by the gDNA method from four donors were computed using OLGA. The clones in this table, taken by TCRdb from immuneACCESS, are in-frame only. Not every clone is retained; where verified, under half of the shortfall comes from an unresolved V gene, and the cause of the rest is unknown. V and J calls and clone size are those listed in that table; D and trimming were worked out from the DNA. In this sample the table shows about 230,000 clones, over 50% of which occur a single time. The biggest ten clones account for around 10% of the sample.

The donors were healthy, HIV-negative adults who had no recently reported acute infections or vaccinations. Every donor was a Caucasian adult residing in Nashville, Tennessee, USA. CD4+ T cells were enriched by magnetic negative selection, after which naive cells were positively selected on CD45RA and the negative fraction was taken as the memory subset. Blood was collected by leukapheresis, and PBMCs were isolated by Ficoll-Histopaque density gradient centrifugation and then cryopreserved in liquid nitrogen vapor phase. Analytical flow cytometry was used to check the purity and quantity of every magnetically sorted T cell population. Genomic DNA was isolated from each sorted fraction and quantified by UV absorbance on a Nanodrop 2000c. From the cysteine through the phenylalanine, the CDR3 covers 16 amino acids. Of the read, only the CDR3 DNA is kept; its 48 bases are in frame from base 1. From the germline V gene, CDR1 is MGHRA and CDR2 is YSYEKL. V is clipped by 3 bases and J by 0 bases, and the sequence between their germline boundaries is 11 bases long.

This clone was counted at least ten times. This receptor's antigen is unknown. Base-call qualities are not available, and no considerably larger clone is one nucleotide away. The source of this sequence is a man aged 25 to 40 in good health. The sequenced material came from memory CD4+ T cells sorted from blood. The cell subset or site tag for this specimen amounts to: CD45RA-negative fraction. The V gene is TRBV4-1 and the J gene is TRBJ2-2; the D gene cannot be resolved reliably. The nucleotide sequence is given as TGCGCCAGCAGCCACTTCGAAGCCGCGAACACCGGGGAGCTGTTTTTT. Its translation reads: CASSHFEAANTGELFF.